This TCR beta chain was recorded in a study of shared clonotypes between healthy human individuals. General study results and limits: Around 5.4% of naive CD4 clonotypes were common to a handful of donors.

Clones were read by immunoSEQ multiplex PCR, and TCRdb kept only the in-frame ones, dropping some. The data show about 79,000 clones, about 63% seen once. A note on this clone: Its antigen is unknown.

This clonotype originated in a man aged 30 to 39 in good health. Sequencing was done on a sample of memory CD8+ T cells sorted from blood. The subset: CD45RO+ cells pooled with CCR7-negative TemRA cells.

Written as DNA, the CDR3 is TGTGCCAGCAGCGAAACCGGGGGTAGCTATGAAAAACTGTTTTTT. It yields the protein CASSETGGSYEKLFF. The chain is built from TRBV2 and TRBJ1-4, with D tentatively TRBD1 (5 bases). Between the trimmed V and J ends, which lost 6 bases and 6 bases, there was a span of 17 bases. The germline V gene has CDR1 SNHLY and CDR2 FYNNEI. This CDR3 has 15 residues.